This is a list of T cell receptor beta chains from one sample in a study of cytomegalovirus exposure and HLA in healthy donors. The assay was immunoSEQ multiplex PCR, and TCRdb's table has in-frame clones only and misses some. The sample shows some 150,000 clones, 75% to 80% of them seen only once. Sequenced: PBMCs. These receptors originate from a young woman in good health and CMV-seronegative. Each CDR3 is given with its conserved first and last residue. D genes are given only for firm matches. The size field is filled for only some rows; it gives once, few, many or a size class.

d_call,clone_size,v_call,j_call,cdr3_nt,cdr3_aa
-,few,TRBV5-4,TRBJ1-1,TGTGCCAGCAGCTTACTTACAGGGCAAGGTGAAGCTTTCTTT,CASSLLTGQGEAFF
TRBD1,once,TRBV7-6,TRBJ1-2,TGTGCCAGCAGCACTCAAATAACAGGGGCCTATGGCTACACCTTC,CASSTQITGAYGYTF
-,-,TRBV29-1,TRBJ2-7,TGCAGCGTGGCTTCGCCCAGGGCGAGTTCTTACGAGCAGTACTTC,CSVASPRASSYEQYF
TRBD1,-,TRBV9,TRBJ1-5,TGTGCCAGCAGCGCGGGGACAGTTAGCAATCAGCCCCAGCATTTT,CASSAGTVSNQPQHF
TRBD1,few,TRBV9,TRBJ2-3,TGTGCCAGCAGCTCATACCCGGACAGGGGGCAAGATACGCAGTATTTT,CASSSYPDRGQDTQYF
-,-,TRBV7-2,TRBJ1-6,TGTGCCAGCAGCCCCCCACCTATTAATTCACCCCTCCACTTT,CASSPPPINSPLHF
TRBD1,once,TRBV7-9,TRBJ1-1,TGTGCCATCGACAGGGGCCGATACACTGAAGCTTTCTTT,CAIDRGRYTEAFF
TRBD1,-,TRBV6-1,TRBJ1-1,TGTGCCAGCAGTCAGGACAGGTTGAGAGCTTTCTTT,CASSQDRLRAFF
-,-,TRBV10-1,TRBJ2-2,TGCGCCAGCAGCGGGACAATCACCGGGGAGCTGTTTTTT,CASSGTITGELFF
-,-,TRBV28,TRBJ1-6,TGTGCCAGCAGCTTACCCCCGGGAGGGAATTCACCCCTCCACTTT,CASSLPPGGNSPLHF
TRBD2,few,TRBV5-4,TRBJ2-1,TGTGCCAGCAGCGTTAGCGGGGGGGCCTCCTACAATGAGCAGTTCTTC,CASSVSGGASYNEQFF
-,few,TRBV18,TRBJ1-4,TGTGCCAGCTCACAAAGGACTCCAGAAAAACTGTTTTTT,CASSQRTPEKLFF
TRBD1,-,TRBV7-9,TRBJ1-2,TGTGCCAGCAGCTTACGGTGGACAGGACGGCGGGTATATGGCTACACCTTC,CASSLRWTGRRVYGYTF
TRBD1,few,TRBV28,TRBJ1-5,TGTGCCAGCCACTCCTCGGACAGGGTATCACAGCCCCAGCATTTT,CASHSSDRVSQPQHF
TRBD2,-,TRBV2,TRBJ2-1,TGTGCCAGCAGTGGCCCCCGGACAACTAGCGGGGAGTTAGTGAGGCAGTTCTTC,CASSGPRTTSGELVRQFF
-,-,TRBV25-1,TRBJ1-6,TGTGCCAGTTCGCCCCGACTGAGCTCCTATAATTCACCCCTCCACTTT,CASSPRLSSYNSPLHF
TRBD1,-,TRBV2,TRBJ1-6,TGTGCCAGCAGTGAAAGAGGACAGGGGGGCAATAATTCACCCCTCCACTTT,CASSERGQGGNNSPLHF
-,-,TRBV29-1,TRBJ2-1,TGCAGCGTCGCGGGACTCTTTAGCTCCTACAATGAGCAGTTCTTC,CSVAGLFSSYNEQFF
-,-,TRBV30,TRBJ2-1,TGTGCCTGGTCAGGGGTAGCCCACAATGAGCAGTTCTTC,CAWSGVAHNEQFF
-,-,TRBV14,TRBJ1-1,TGTGCCAGCAGCCAACTCGGTCCGAACACTGAAGCTTTCTTT,CASSQLGPNTEAFF
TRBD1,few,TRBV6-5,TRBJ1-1,TGTGCCAGCAGTTATTTCTCCGGGACAGGGAACACTGAAGCTTTCTTT,CASSYFSGTGNTEAFF
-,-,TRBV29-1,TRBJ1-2,TGCAGCGGGGCTTTCCACTATGGCTACACCTTC,CSGAFHYGYTF
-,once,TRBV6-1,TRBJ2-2,TGTGCCAGTATTGGACGGAGGCCGAACACCGGGGAGCTGTTTTTT,CASIGRRPNTGELFF
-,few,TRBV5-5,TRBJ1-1,TGTGCCAGCAGCCCGGGAGGAGGCTACATGAACACTGAAGCTTTCTTT,CASSPGGGYMNTEAFF
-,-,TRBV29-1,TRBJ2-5,TGCAGCGTTGCCAGGGGTGGGGAGACCCAGTACTTC,CSVARGGETQYF
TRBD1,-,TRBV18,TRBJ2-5,TGTGCCAGCTCACCAAAACCCCAGGGGGCGGAAGAGACCCAGTACTTC,CASSPKPQGAEETQYF
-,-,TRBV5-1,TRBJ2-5,TGCGCCAGCAGCTTGGGAGCCCAAGAGACCCAGTACTTC,CASSLGAQETQYF
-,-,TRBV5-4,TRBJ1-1,TGTGCCAGCAGCTTGGGGGCAGGGGCTTTATCGACTGAAGCTTTCTTT,CASSLGAGALSTEAFF
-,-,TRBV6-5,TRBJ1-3,TGTGCCAGCAGTTACAGGGGGATTGGGTCTGGAAACACCATATATTTT,CASSYRGIGSGNTIYF
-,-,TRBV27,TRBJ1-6,TGTGCCAGCCGAAGGACAGTCTCCTATAATTCACCCCTCCACTTT,CASRRTVSYNSPLHF
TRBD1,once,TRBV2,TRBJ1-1,TGTGCCAGCCTCTTAGACAGGGCGGGCACTGAAGCTTTCTTT,CASLLDRAGTEAFF
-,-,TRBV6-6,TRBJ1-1,TGTGCCAGCAGTCCACAATGGTCCCACGCTGAAGCTTTCTTT,CASSPQWSHAEAFF
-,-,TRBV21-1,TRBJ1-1,TGTGCCAGCAGCCCGCCGGGTACAGGTTCTTACCGGTTT,CASSPPGTGSYRF
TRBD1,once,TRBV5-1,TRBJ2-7,TGCGCCAGCAGCTTCCTCCCCGGGACAGGGGGCTACGAGCAGTACTTC,CASSFLPGTGGYEQYF
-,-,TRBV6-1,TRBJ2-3,TGTGCCAGCAGCTCCAGGGGAGATACGCAGTATTTT,CASSSRGDTQYF
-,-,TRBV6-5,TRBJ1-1,TGTGCCAGCAGTTACAGGGGGAACACTGAAGCTTTCTTT,CASSYRGNTEAFF
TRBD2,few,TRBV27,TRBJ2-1,TGTGCCAGCAGTCCGGGGACTAGCGGGGGGGCCGAGTACAATGAGCAGTTCTTC,CASSPGTSGGAEYNEQFF
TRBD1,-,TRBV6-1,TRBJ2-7,TGTGCCAGTGGACAGGCAGCGACCTTATCCTACGAGCAGTACTTC,CASGQAATLSYEQYF
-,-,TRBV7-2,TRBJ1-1,TGTGCCAGCAGCTTAGGGTCCGGGTTGGAAGCTTTCTTT,CASSLGSGLEAFF